The rows below give T cell receptor beta chains drawn from one sample of a study of identical twins. MiXCR was run by TCRdb on the 5' RACE reads, yielding one entry per CDR3 protein. The sample yields hundreds of thousands of distinct CDR3 sequences, 8.6% seen once. These records were also assigned to another study, of yellow fever vaccine responses in identical twins.

The sample comprised PBMCs. The source of these receptors is a woman between 18 and 29 years old in good health. The CDR3 runs from the conserved cysteine through the conserved F or W. Each record gives: D gene, V gene, clone size, J gene, CDR3 DNA, CDR3 protein. A D gene is named only where the DNA matches it firmly. Rows give clone size only sometimes, using once, few, many, or a class for an expanded clone.

d_call: -
v_call: TRBV6-5
clone_size: many
j_call: TRBJ2-3
cdr3_nt: TGTGCCAGCAGTTACCTAGGCAGCACAGATACGCAGTATTTT
cdr3_aa: CASSYLGSTDTQYF

d_call: -
v_call: TRBV7-2
clone_size: -
j_call: TRBJ2-7
cdr3_nt: TGTGCCAGCAGCTTATACAACCGCCGCTACGAGCAGTACTTC
cdr3_aa: CASSLYNRRYEQYF

d_call: TRBD2
v_call: TRBV7-6
clone_size: few
j_call: TRBJ2-3
cdr3_nt: TGTGCCAGCAAAGCGGGAGCCGGGACAGATACGCAGTATTTT
cdr3_aa: CASKAGAGTDTQYF

d_call: TRBD1
v_call: TRBV6-1
clone_size: -
j_call: TRBJ1-6
cdr3_nt: TGTGCCAGCAGTGGACGGACAGGGGGAGACAATTCACCCCTCCACTTT
cdr3_aa: CASSGRTGGDNSPLHF

d_call: -
v_call: TRBV3-1
clone_size: -
j_call: TRBJ2-5
cdr3_nt: TGTGCCAGCAGCCAAGTTGAGGGATTCGGAGAGACCCAGTACTTC
cdr3_aa: CASSQVEGFGETQYF

d_call: -
v_call: TRBV28
clone_size: many
j_call: TRBJ2-3
cdr3_nt: TGTGCCAGCATACTAGACAGCACAGATACGCAGTATTTT
cdr3_aa: CASILDSTDTQYF

d_call: -
v_call: TRBV7-8
clone_size: few
j_call: TRBJ1-3
cdr3_nt: TGTGCCAGCAGCTCGGAAGTTATGAGCTCTGGAAACACCATATATTTT
cdr3_aa: CASSSEVMSSGNTIYF

d_call: -
v_call: TRBV6-5
clone_size: -
j_call: TRBJ2-6
cdr3_nt: TGTGCCAGCAGTTACGGAGGAAACTCTGGGGCCAACGTCCTGACTTTC
cdr3_aa: CASSYGGNSGANVLTF

d_call: TRBD2
v_call: TRBV5-1
clone_size: few
j_call: TRBJ2-1
cdr3_nt: TGCGCCAGCAGCTTGGTCGGCGGGAGCGCCTACAATGAGCAGTTCTTC
cdr3_aa: CASSLVGGSAYNEQFF

d_call: -
v_call: TRBV29-1
clone_size: -
j_call: TRBJ2-3
cdr3_nt: TGCAGCGTTTTGGCCAGCTCTAGCACAGATACGCAGTATTTT
cdr3_aa: CSVLASSSTDTQYF

d_call: TRBD1
v_call: TRBV5-1
clone_size: many
j_call: TRBJ2-7
cdr3_nt: TGCGCCAGCAGCTTGGGACAGGGGGACCACGAGCAGTACTTC
cdr3_aa: CASSLGQGDHEQYF

d_call: TRBD1
v_call: TRBV6-1
clone_size: few
j_call: TRBJ2-2
cdr3_nt: TGTGCCAGCAGCCGGGACAGGACCCGGGAGCTGTTTTTT
cdr3_aa: CASSRDRTRELFF

d_call: TRBD1
v_call: TRBV11-1
clone_size: few
j_call: TRBJ1-4
cdr3_nt: TGTGCCAGCAGCTATACCGGGACAGGGAGTCCTCGTGTCAATGAAAAACTGTTTTTT
cdr3_aa: CASSYTGTGSPRVNEKLFF

d_call: -
v_call: TRBV24-1
clone_size: few
j_call: TRBJ2-1
cdr3_nt: TGTGCCACCAGTGATTATAATGAGCAGTTCTTC
cdr3_aa: CATSDYNEQFF

d_call: -
v_call: TRBV20-1
clone_size: few
j_call: TRBJ2-1
cdr3_nt: TGCAGTGCTATCCGACTGGTTGAGCAGTTCTTC
cdr3_aa: CSAIRLVEQFF

d_call: TRBD2
v_call: TRBV7-2
clone_size: -
j_call: TRBJ2-3
cdr3_nt: TGTGCCAGCAGCTTAGCCGGGACTAGCGGGGGTGGCGATACGCAGTATTTT
cdr3_aa: CASSLAGTSGGGDTQYF

d_call: TRBD1
v_call: TRBV7-9
clone_size: -
j_call: TRBJ2-3
cdr3_nt: TGTGCCAGCAGCTTACCCCCGGGACAGGGGGGTTTAGATACGCAGTATTTT
cdr3_aa: CASSLPPGQGGLDTQYF